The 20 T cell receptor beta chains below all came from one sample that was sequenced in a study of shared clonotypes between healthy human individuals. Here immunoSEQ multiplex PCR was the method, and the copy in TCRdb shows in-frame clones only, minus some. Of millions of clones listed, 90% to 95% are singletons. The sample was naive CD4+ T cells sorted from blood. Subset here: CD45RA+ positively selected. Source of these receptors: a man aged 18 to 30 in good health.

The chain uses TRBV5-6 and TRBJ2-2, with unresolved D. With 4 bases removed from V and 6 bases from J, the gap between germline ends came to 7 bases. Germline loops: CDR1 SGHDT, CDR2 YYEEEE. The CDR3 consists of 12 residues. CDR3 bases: TGTGCCAGCAGCGGGAATCCCGGGGAGCTGTTTTTT. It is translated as CASSGNPGELFF.

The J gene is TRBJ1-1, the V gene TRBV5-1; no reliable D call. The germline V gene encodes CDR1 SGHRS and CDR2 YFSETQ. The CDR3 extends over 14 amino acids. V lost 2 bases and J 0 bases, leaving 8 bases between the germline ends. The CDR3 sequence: CASSFAVMNTEAFF. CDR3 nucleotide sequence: TGCGCCAGCAGCTTCGCTGTTATGAACACTGAAGCTTTCTTT.

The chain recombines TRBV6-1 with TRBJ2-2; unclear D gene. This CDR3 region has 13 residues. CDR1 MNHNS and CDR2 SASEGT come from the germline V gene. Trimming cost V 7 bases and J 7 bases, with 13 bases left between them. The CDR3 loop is CASMASLIGELFF. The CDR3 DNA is TGTGCCAGCATGGCCTCTCTGATCGGGGAGCTGTTTTTT.

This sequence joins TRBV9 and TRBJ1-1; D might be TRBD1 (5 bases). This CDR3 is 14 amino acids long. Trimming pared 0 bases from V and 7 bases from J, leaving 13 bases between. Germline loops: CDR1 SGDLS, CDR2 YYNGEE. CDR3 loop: CASSVDGRVDEAFF. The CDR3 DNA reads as TGTGCCAGCAGCGTAGACGGCAGGGTCGATGAAGCTTTCTTT.

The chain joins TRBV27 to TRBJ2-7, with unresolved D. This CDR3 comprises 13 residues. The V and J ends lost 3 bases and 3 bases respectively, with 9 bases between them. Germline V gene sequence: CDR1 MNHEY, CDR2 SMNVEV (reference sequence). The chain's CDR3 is CASSFAALYEQYF. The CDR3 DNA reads TGTGCCAGCAGTTTCGCGGCCCTCTACGAGCAGTACTTC.

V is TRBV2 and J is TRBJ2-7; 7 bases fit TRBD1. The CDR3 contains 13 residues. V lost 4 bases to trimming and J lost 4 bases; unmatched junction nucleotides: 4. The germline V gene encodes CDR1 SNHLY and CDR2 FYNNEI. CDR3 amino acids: CASSVQQGYEQYF. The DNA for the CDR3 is TGTGCCAGCAGTGTACAACAGGGGTACGAGCAGTACTTC.

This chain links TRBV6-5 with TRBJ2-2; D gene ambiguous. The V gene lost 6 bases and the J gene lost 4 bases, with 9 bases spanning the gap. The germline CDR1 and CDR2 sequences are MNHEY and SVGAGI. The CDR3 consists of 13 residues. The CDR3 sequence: CASSIIPTGELFF. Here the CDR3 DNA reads TGTGCCAGCAGCATCATACCCACCGGGGAGCTGTTTTTT.

The CDR3, as DNA: TGTGCCAGCACCGGGGGACCCCAGCTGAACACTGAAGCTTTCTTT. It codes for CASTGGPQLNTEAFF. J is TRBJ1-1 and V is TRBV6-1, with D perhaps matching TRBD1 (5 bases). This CDR3 spans 15 amino acids. Germline CDR1 is MNHNS and CDR2 is SASEGT. V lost 7 bases and J 0 bases, leaving 15 bases between the germline ends.

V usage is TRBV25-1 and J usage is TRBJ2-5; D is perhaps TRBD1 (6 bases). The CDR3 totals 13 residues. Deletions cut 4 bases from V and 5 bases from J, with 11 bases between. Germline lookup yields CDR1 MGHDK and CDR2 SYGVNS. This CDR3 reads CASSVTGSETQYF. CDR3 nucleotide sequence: TGTGCCAGCAGTGTGACAGGTTCCGAGACCCAGTACTTC.

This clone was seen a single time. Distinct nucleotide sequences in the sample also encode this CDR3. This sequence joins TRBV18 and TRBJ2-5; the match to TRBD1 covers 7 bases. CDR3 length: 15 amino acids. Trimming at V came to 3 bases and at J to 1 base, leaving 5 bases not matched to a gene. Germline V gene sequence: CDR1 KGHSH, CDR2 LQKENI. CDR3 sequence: CASSPPGTVQETQYF. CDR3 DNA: TGTGCCAGCTCACCTCCCGGGACAGTCCAAGAGACCCAGTACTTC. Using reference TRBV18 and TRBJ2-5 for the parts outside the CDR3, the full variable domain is NAGVMQNPRHLVRRRGQEARLRCSPMKGHSHVYWYRQLPEEGLKFMVYLQKENIIDESGMPKERFSAEFPKEGPSILRIQQVVRGDSAAYFCASSPPGTVQETQYFGPGTRLLVL.

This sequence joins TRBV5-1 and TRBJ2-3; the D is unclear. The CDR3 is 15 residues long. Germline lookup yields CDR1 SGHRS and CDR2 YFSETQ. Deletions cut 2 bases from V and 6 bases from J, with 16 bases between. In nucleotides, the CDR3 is TGCGCCAGCAGCTTATCCGGTCGCGGTTCGGATACGCAGTATTTT. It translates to CASSLSGRGSDTQYF.

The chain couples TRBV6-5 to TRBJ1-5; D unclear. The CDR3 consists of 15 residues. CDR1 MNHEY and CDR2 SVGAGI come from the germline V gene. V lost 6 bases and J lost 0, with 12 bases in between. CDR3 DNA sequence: TGTGCCAGCAGGTTCCTCCCGGATAGCAATCAGCCCCAGCATTTT. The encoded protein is CASRFLPDSNQPQHF.

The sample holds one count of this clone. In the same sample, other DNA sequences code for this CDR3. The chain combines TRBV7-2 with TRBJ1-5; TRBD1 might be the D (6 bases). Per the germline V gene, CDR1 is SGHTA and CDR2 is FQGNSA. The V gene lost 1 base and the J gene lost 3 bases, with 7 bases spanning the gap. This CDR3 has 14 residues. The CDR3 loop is CASSLDRVNQPQHF. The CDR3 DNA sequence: TGTGCCAGCAGCTTAGACAGGGTCAATCAGCCCCAGCATTTT.

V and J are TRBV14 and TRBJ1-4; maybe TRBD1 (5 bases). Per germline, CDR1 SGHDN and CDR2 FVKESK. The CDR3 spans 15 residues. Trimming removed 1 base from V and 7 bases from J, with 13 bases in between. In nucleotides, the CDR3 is TGTGCCAGCAGCCAAGTACGCAGGGAGGCTGAAAAACTGTTTTTT. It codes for CASSQVRREAEKLFF.

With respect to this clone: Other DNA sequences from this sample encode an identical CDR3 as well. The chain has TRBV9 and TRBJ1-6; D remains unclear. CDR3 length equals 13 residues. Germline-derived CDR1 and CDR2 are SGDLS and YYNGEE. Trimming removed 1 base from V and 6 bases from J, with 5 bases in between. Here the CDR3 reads CASSVSTNSPLHF. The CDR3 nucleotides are TGTGCCAGCAGCGTATCTACTAATTCACCCCTCCACTTT. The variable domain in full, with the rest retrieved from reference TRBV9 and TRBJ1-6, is DSGVTQTPKHLITATGQRVTLRCSPRSGDLSVYWYQQSLDQGLQFLIQYYNGEERAKGNILERFSAQQFPDLHSELNLSSLELGDSALYFCASSVSTNSPLHFGNGTRLTVT.

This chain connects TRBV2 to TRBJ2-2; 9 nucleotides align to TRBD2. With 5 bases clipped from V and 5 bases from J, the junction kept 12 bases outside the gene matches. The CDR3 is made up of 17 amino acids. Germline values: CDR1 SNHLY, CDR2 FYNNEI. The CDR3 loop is CASSNLAGLHGTGELFF. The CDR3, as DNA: TGTGCCAGCAGTAACCTAGCGGGGCTGCACGGAACCGGGGAGCTGTTTTTT.

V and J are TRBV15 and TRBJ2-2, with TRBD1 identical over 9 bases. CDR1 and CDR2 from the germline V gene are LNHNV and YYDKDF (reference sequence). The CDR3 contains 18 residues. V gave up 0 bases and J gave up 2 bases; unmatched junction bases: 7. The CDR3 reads CATSRDPMGQGNTGELFF. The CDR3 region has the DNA TGTGCCACCAGCAGAGATCCCATGGGACAGGGTAACACCGGGGAGCTGTTTTTT.

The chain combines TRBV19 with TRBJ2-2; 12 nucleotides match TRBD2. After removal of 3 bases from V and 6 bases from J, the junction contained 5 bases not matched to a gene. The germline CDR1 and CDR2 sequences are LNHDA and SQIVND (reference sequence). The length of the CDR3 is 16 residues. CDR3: CASSITTSGSAGELFF. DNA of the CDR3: TGTGCCAGTAGTATCACGACTAGCGGGAGTGCCGGGGAGCTGTTTTTT.

The CDR3 bases are TGTGCCAGCAGCTTGGGATCTGACGAGCAGTACTTC. Translating gives CASSLGSDEQYF. This chain joins TRBV11-2 and TRBJ2-7; D not certain. CDR1 SGHAT and CDR2 FQNNGV come from the germline V gene. CDR3 length: 12 amino acids. Trimming shortened V by 3 bases and J by 5 bases, and 8 bases separated the two germline ends.

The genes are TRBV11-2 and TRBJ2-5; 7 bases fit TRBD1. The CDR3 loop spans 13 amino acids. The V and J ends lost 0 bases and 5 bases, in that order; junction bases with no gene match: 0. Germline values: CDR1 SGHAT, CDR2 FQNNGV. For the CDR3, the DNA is TGTGCCAGCAGCTTAGACAGGGGGGAGACCCAGTACTTC. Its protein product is CASSLDRGETQYF.